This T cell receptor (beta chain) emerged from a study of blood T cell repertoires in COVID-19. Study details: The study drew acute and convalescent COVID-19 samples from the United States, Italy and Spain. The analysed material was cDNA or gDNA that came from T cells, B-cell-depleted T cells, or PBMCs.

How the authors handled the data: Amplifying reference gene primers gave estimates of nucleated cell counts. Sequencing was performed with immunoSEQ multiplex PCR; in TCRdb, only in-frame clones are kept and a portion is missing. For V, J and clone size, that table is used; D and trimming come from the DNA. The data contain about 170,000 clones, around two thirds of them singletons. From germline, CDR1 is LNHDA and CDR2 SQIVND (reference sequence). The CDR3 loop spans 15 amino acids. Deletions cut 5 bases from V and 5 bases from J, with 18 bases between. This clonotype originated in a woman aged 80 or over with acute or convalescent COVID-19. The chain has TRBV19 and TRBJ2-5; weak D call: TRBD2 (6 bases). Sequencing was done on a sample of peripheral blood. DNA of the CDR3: TGTGCCAGTAGTCCCCCGGGGGACGGTGAGGAGACCCAGTACTTC. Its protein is CASSPPGDGEETQYF.